The T cell receptor (beta chain) described here comes from a study of cytomegalovirus exposure and HLA in healthy donors (dated by TCRdb to the late 2010s). In the study overall: An earlier analysis of approximately 640 of the donors reported more than 250 Gb of sequence data and around 110 million unique TCR beta sequences from about 200 million T cells. Roughly 300 gigabases of sequencing data and roughly 90 million unique TCR sequences were included in an early release covering around 650 HLA-typed donors. Of the roughly 400 genotyped donors, approximately 81% were placed in the genetic ancestry cluster associated with self-reported Caucasian donors. The study was designed to test whether signatures of past pathogen exposure could be identified by cataloging public T cell receptors. Using immunosequencing, the study profiled T cell repertoires from roughly 650 subjects and related those repertoires to cytomegalovirus serostatus. A separate validation cohort of roughly 110 different subjects was used in addition to the approximately 610-subject first cohort. High-throughput TCR immunosequencing, statistical association of individual TCRs with disease status, and machine learning were combined to predict cytomegalovirus infection status. In a later analysis, previously published TCR beta repertoires from some 640 donors were re-analyzed and high-resolution HLA genotyping was added so that TCR occurrence patterns could be studied. Rather than drawing on any new phenotypic data, the later analysis identified candidate immune exposures from TCR beta sequences and the way those sequences occurred across donors. In an earlier analysis of 587 of the donors, high-throughput TCR beta sequencing was used to judge whether each TCR beta V gene segment behaved as functional or pseudogenic. Alongside the repertoire data, information on donor age, sex, ethnicity and CMV serostatus was compiled. Genome-wide SNP genotypes for about three fifths of the 666 donors were used in a later genetic analysis, which treated that subset as a discovery cohort. Every discovery cohort repertoire had been produced on one sequencing platform. Class I and class II HLA loci were covered by the typing at four-digit resolution. Typing coverage differed by locus: A, B, C, DRB1 and DQB1 were typed in about 629-630 donors, DQA1 in around 500, DPA1 in over 600, and DPB1 in just under 490. Roughly five DR-DQ haplotypes were handled as single units for association and clustering, since linkage in the cohort was strong. Among roughly 400 genotyped donors of the cohort, an average of roughly 240,000 unique TCR beta nucleotide sequences were sequenced per donor, 15% to 20% of them non-productive. The research as a whole found: According to a later analysis, parvovirus B19, influenza, CMV and Epstein-Barr virus appeared linked to several top co-occurrence clusters. When HLA alleles, especially DR and DQ, strongly co-occurred, attributing TCR associations to individual alleles was difficult. Because HLA typing was unavailable for some donors at each locus, only the typed subset was used in association tests. A later genetic analysis associated a missense DCLRE1C variant with V-gene and J-gene trimming of TCR beta chains, and an independent cohort replicated the association. In vitro tests confirmed that three of the cytomegalovirus-associated TCR beta chains recognize cytomegalovirus antigens. Immune exposure information for the cohort was limited to CMV serostatus. A further reported finding was that TCR beta sequences accurately predicted the HLA-A and HLA-B alleles for most subjects in the first cohort. A later analysis associated around 16,000 TCR beta sequences with specific HLA alleles at a false discovery rate of 0.05. A group of highly shared sequence variants was considered likely to be a technical artifact of the sequencing pipeline. A later analysis found that most CMV-associated TCR beta chains appeared HLA-restricted, with HLA associations seemingly driven largely by CMV exposure. Compared with the approximately 670-donor mean, donors in an Asian-associated ancestry cluster had fewer N-insertions in productive TCRs, according to a later genetic analysis. The classifier was reported to diagnose cytomegalovirus status with high specificity and sensitivity in both the original cohort and the validation cohort. Presence/absence analyses assumed roughly uniform sequencing depth across donors, an assumption that may not hold. The authors suggested that the approach could potentially be generalized to other disease states and immunological phenotypes. The study gave a list of under 200 TCR beta chains associated with cytomegalovirus. Only TCR beta chains were sequenced in this cohort, and the absence of alpha or paired-chain data limited detectable features. Most TCR sequences were seen in very few donors, while some public TCRs were found in many individuals. In a later analysis, HLA-associated TCR beta chains were found to be more clonally expanded and to have lower generation probabilities than equally common non-associated chains. Because counts were too low, around 17 rarely observed V segments, including chromosome 9 orphons, were left out of the earlier analysis of some 600 of the donors. In a later analysis, TCR association rates were found to vary across HLA loci, with the most associated TCRs seen for DRB1 alleles and the fewest for HLA-C alleles. In an earlier analysis of some 540 of the donors, most TCR beta V segments appeared in productive rearrangements about 90% or about 30% of the time, broadly matching IMGT annotations. Correlated functional status among segregating V segments might reflect linkage disequilibrium, but an unknown experimental factor could not be ruled out.

The cohort was made up of 666 healthy bone marrow donors. All cohort members were sampled while nominally healthy, although unrecorded immune exposures were likely present. The donor tested CMV seronegative, placing the donor among the 300 to 450 seronegative members of the cohort. A peripheral blood sample was collected from each donor, and TCR beta sequencing was performed on peripheral blood mononuclear cells. The Qiagen DNeasy Blood Extraction Kit was used to extract genomic DNA from the blood cell samples. Note on this clone: What this receptor recognizes is not known. No much larger clonotype is one base removed from it; base qualities were not supplied.

The library was made by the immunoSEQ multiplex PCR assay. For the multiplex PCR, a mixture combining 60 forward primers for TCR Vbeta segments and 13 reverse primers for TCR Jbeta segments was used. The CDR3 region of rearranged TCR beta genes was amplified from genomic DNA with a multiplex PCR assay. The amplified TCR beta libraries were sequenced on the Illumina HiSeq System as 87-base-pair reads. The authors' analysis ran thus. Across the roughly 700 repertoires, a later analysis counted tens of millions of unique TCR beta chains, around 11 million of which were shared by at least two donors. To remove PCR and sequencing errors, raw reads were error-corrected and collapsed into unique sequences using a nearest-neighbor algorithm that merged closely related sequences. Alignment of CDR3 sequences to IMGT reference sequences was used to assign V, D and J gene segments. For a sequence to be retained, a match of at least six nucleotides to both a V gene segment and a J gene segment was required. A rearrangement counted as productive if the CDR3 had no stop codons and remained in frame with V and J, and every other rearrangement counted as non-productive. CDR3 was defined according to IMGT convention as the region running from the second conserved V-encoded cysteine to the conserved J-encoded phenylalanine. Sequences without an unambiguous match to a single V gene segment were excluded from the earlier analysis of 450 to 750 of the donors. In an earlier analysis of about 590 of the donors, a V segment was called functional when productive rearrangements were above 56.7%, and segregating when the standard deviation between donors exceeded 5%. A statistical classification framework was built to diagnose cytomegalovirus status from the catalog of TCR beta chain sequences. In a later analysis, TCR nucleotide sequences were compared against IMGT/GENE-DB human TR gene sequences so that V and J genes could be assigned. The TCRdist pipeline was used in a later analysis to assign CDR3 sequences and most-parsimonious VDJ recombination scenarios. In a later analysis, each TCR beta chain was defined by its CDR3 amino acid sequence together with its V-gene family, and reads lacking a unique V-gene family were excluded. As a way to deal with suspected cross-contamination and a sequencing artifact, a later analysis dropped roughly 620 nucleotide sequences that were highly shared and had low generation probability. For each public chain, a later analysis derived a clonal expansion index from normalized ranks of inferred template counts within each repertoire. In a later analysis, generation probabilities were computed with a VDJ recombination model fitted to out-of-frame rearrangements, and the resulting probabilities were checked against IGoR. In a later analysis, hypergeometric tests were used to score TCR-TCR, TCR-HLA and TCR-CMV co-occurrence, with a repertoire-size bias correction applied to TCR pairs. To estimate false discovery rates, a later analysis permuted the HLA or CMV assignments 20 times. In a later analysis, co-occurring TCRs were grouped using DBSCAN, and TCRdist sequence similarity was added for clustering within HLA-allele-positive subsets. Repertoires with fewer than 30,000 or more than 120,000 public chains were left out of co-occurrence clustering, as were about five repertoires with anomalous nucleotide sharing. Not all clones reach the TCRdb copy of this immuneACCESS table, which keeps in-frame sequences only. Checked studies attribute under half of the gap to unresolved V genes and leave the rest unexplained. V and J calls and clone size follow that table, whereas D and trimming were derived from the DNA. The sample records 150,000 to 200,000 clones, 80% of which are singletons. The top ten clonotypes cover under 15% of the sample.

The clonotype comes from a woman aged 40-49 years in good health and CMV-seronegative. The sample taken for sequencing was PBMCs.

The CDR3 region has the sequence CASSLQTAMNTEAFF. The nucleotides are TGTGCCAGCAGCTTACAGACAGCTATGAACACTGAAGCTTTCTTT. The chain is made from TRBV7-2 and TRBJ1-1; a weak D assignment points to TRBD1 (5 bases agree). Cut back by 2 bases and 0 bases, the V and J ends lie 10 bases apart. The CDR3 starts with the cysteine, ends with the phenylalanine, and has 15 residues. Of the read, only the CDR3 DNA is kept; its 45 bases are in frame from base 1. Based on the germline V gene, the CDR1 and CDR2 sequences are SGHTA and FQGNSA.